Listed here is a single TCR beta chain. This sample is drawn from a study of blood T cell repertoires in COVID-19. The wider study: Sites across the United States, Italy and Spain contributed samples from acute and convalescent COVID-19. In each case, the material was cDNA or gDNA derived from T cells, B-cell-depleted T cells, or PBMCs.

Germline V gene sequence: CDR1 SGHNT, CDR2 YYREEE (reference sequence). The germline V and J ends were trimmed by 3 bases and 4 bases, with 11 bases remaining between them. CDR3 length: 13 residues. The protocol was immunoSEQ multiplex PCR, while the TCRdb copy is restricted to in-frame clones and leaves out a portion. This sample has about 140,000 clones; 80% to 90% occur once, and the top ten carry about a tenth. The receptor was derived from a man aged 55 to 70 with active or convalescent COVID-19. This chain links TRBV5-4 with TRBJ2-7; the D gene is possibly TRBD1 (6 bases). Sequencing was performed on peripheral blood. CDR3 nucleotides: TGTGCCAGCAGCTGGTGGACAGAATACGAGCAGTACTTC. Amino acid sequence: CASSWWTEYEQYF.